These 10 T cell receptor beta chains originate from one sample sequenced in a study of blood T cells in healthy people across ages. The second PCR ran roughly 6 to 11 cycles with a sample-barcoded 5' primer and J-beta primers. TCRdb independently ran MiXCR on the 5' RACE reads; one entry per CDR3 protein. The table has more than 650,000 distinct CDR3 sequences, about 20% seen once. Sequences were obtained from blood. Receptors originate from a man in his 70s in good health.

There are many counts of this clonotype. This chain connects TRBV20-1 to TRBJ1-4, with unresolved D. The length of the CDR3 is 13 residues. Germline CDR1 and CDR2: DFQATT and SNEGSKA (reference sequence). V was shortened by 5 bases and J by 0 bases, with 7 bases between the two germline ends. The CDR3: CSAAHPTNEKLFF. CDR3 sequence (DNA): TGCAGTGCTGCACACCCAACTAATGAAAAACTGTTTTTT.

This clonotype was observed a handful of times. CDR3: CASSQTGTGVTYEQYV. The DNA of the CDR3 is TGTGCCAGCTCACAAACAGGGACAGGGGTTACCTACGAGCAGTACGTC. The rearrangement joins TRBV18 to TRBJ2-1; 10 bases agree with TRBD1. The J call may be faulty, since TRBJ2-7 better matches the DNA end. Germline assignment: CDR1 KGHSH and CDR2 LQKENI. The CDR3 spans 16 residues.

The chain links TRBV4-1 to TRBJ2-5; D may be TRBD2 (6 bases). This CDR3 has 14 amino acids. Germline CDR1 MGHRA, CDR2 YSYEKL. Trimming pared 0 bases from V and 4 bases from J, leaving 9 bases between. The CDR3 here is CASSQERGRETQYF. CDR3 coding DNA: TGCGCCAGCAGCCAAGAGCGGGGACGAGAGACCCAGTACTTC.

This clonotype was recorded a few times. A read error may account for a junction end that differs from germline. The chain's CDR3 is CASSYYGQGIDEQFF. CDR3 DNA: TGTGCCAGTAGTTACTATGGACAGGGGATTGATGAGCAGTTCTTC. This chain uses TRBV6-5 with TRBJ2-1; 9 positions match TRBD1. Germline CDR1 is MNHEY and CDR2 is SVGAGI. CDR3 length: 15 amino acids.

This clonotype was detected only a few times. V usage is TRBV5-1 and J usage is TRBJ2-3; D might be TRBD1 (5 bases). The J call is in doubt because the DNA end fits TRBJ1-5 better. CDR1 SGHRS and CDR2 YFSETQ come from the germline V gene. The CDR3 is 16 residues long. For the CDR3, the DNA is TGCGCCAGCAGCTTGGCCACAGGCTACGGCACAGATACGCAGCATTTT. It encodes CASSLATGYGTDTQHF.

This clonotype was observed a handful of times. The rearrangement joins TRBV20-1 to TRBJ2-5, with TRBD2 matching 14 bases. Matching the DNA end better, TRBJ2-1 makes the J call doubtful. The CDR3 has 18 amino acids. Germline V gene data show CDR1 as DFQATT and CDR2 as SNEGSKA (reference sequence). Here the CDR3 DNA reads TGCAGTGCTAGACCCGATTCAGGGACTAGCGGGAGTAACAATGAGCAGTTCTTC. Translation gives CSARPDSGTSGSNNEQFF.

This clonotype was seen only a few times. The V gene is TRBV21-1, the J gene TRBJ2-2; the tabulated D call, TRBD1, remains unverified against the DNA. TRBV21-1 is a pseudogene locus. This CDR3 contains 16 residues. CDR3: CASSNEGTGGTGELFF. Here the CDR3 DNA reads TGTGCCAGCAGCAACGAGGGAACAGGGGGCACCGGGGAGCTGTTTTTT.

This clonotype showed up just once. The chain joins TRBV6-1 to TRBJ1-2; no clear D. V was cut by 1 base and J by 4 bases, with 13 bases left in between. The CDR3 length is 15 residues. Germline CDR1 MNHNS, CDR2 SASEGT. This chain's CDR3 is CASSEEASGPYGYTF. CDR3 nucleotides: TGTGCCAGCAGTGAAGAAGCTAGTGGTCCCTATGGCTACACCTTC.

V and J are TRBV12-3 or TRBV12-4 and TRBJ1-2; a possible D gene is TRBD1 (6 bases). This CDR3 has 17 residues. Trimming removed 0 bases at V and 0 bases at J, with 14 bases between. CDR3 nucleotide sequence: TGTGCCAGCAGTTTAGCGCCAGCGGGGGCCGCTAACTATGGCTACACCTTC. Translated, it gives CASSLAPAGAANYGYTF.

This clonotype showed up just a few times. The junction does not match germline at one end; this may be a read error. This rearrangement joins TRBV7-9 to TRBJ1-5, with 11 bases matching TRBD1. This CDR3 has 17 amino acids. The V gene's germline CDR1 is SEHNR and CDR2 FQNEAQ (reference sequence). The CDR3 DNA follows: TGTGCCAGCAGCACGTGGACAGGGGGCCGAATCAATCCGCCCCAGCATTTT. This translates into CASSTWTGGRINPPQHF.